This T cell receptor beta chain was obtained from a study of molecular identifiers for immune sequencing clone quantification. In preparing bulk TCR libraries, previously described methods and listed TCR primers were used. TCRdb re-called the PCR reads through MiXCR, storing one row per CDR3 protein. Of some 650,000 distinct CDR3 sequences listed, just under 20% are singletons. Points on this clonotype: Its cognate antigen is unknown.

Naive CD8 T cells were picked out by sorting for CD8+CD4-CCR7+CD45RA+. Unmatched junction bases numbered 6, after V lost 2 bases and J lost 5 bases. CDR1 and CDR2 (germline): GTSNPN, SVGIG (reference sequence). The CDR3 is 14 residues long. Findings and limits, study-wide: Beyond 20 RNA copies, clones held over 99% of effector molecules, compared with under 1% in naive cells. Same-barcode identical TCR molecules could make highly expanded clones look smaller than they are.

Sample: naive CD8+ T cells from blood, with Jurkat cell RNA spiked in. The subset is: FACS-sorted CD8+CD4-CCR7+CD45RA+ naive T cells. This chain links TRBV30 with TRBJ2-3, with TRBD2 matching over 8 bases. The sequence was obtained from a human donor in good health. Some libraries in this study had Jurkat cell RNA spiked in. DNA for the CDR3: TGTGCCTGGAGTAGCGGGGGTTCCATAGATACGCAGTATTTT. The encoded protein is CAWSSGGSIDTQYF.